The following is a TCR beta chain sequence with its context. The target antigen is unknown. Treatment was busulfan-fludarabine conditioning, a marrow graft, and cyclophosphamide on days +3 and +4. Germline assignment: CDR1 SGHRS and CDR2 YFSETQ. Trimming took off 3 bases at V and 3 bases at J, with 15 bases between the two ends. This CDR3 is 15 amino acids long. The data derive from a study of T cells after posttransplantation cyclophosphamide. Study-level results: Blood and skin or GI T cell repertoires showed limited TRB overlap.

Data came from immunoSEQ multiplex PCR; TCRdb stores just in-frame clones and leaves some out. The sample includes over 20,000 clones, roughly nine tenths of them seen just once. The sample consisted of PBMCs, taken after allogeneic stem cell transplant with posttransplant cyclophosphamide. The receptor was isolated from a female patient in her 30s who received an allogeneic stem cell transplant from an unrelated donor, was CMV-positive, and had no GVHD. Part of the T cells may come from the graft donor. The chain employs TRBV5-1 and TRBJ2-5, with D possibly matching TRBD1 (5 bases). CDR3 loop: CASSSYTGSEETQYF. The CDR3 DNA follows: TGCGCCAGCAGCTCGTACACAGGATCCGAAGAGACCCAGTACTTC.